These 30 T cell receptor beta chains came from one sample sequenced in a study of shared clonotypes between healthy human individuals. Profiled with immunoSEQ multiplex PCR; TCRdb holds only in-frame clones, not every one. The sample carries a few million clones, 90% to 95% recorded once. The sequencing sample was made of naive CD4+ T cells from PBMCs. Subset defined: CD45RA+ positively selected. These receptors were collected from a man younger than 35 in good health. Some clones in this sample may be carry-over from other donors' samples.

Written as DNA, the CDR3 is TGTGCCAGCAGCTTGGATCTTACTGGAAACACCATATATTTT. Translated: CASSLDLTGNTIYF. V gene TRBV5-4 combines with J gene TRBJ1-3; D ambiguous. Germline CDR1 and CDR2: SGHNT and YYREEE (reference sequence). V lost 0 bases, J lost 2 bases, and 6 bases lay in between. The CDR3 consists of 14 residues. Using reference TRBV5-4 and TRBJ1-3 for the parts outside the CDR3, the full variable domain is ETGVTQSPTHLIKTRGQQVTLRCSSQSGHNTVSWYQQALGQGPQFIFQYYREEENGRGNFPPRFSGLQFPNYSSELNVNALELDDSALYLCASSLDLTGNTIYFGEGSWLTVV.

The V and J genes are TRBV27 and TRBJ1-4; D not resolved. Trimming removed 5 bases at V and 4 bases at J, with 11 bases between. Germline V gene data show CDR1 as MNHEY and CDR2 as SMNVEV (reference sequence). The CDR3 is 14 amino acids. CDR3 DNA sequence: TGTGCCAGCAGTCCCCTCGTTGATAATGAAAAACTGTTTTTT. It is translated as CASSPLVDNEKLFF.

V usage is TRBV5-6 and J usage is TRBJ2-7; 7 bases match TRBD1. The J segment lost 2 bases and the V segment lost 2 bases, leaving 10 bases of the junction unmatched. Germline V lookup: CDR1 SGHDT, CDR2 YYEEEE. This CDR3 is built from 16 residues. The CDR3 here is CASSFAGTEPPYEQYF. CDR3 coding DNA: TGTGCCAGCAGCTTCGCCGGGACAGAACCACCCTACGAGCAGTACTTC. Variable domain in full (rest from reference TRBV5-6 and TRBJ2-7): DAGVTQSPTHLIKTRGQQVTLRCSPKSGHDTVSWYQQALGQGPQFIFQYYEEEERQRGNFPDRFSGHQFPNYSSELNVNALLLGDSALYLCASSFAGTEPPYEQYFGPGTRLTVT.

This chain connects TRBV5-4 to TRBJ2-7, with 7 bases identical to TRBD1. CDR1 and CDR2 from the germline V gene are SGHNT and YYREEE (reference sequence). The trim removed 4 bases at V and 2 bases at J, leaving 9 bases unmatched. The CDR3 runs to 15 residues. For the CDR3, the DNA is TGTGCCAGCAGCGCCTCAGGGGGAATCCCCTACGAGCAGTACTTC. Its translation: CASSASGGIPYEQYF.

V and J are TRBV7-2 and TRBJ2-2, with D possibly matching TRBD1 (5 bases). V gave up 5 bases and J gave up 13 bases, with 20 bases separating them. The CDR3 sequence is 14 residues long. Germline V lookup: CDR1 SGHTA, CDR2 FQGNSA. In DNA, the CDR3 is TGTGCCAGCAGCCCCGTGGGGCCTCTGGTGGGGCTGTTTTTT. This encodes CASSPVGPLVGLFF.

This chain joins TRBV6-5 and TRBJ1-4; D is uncertain. The CDR3 sequence is 13 residues long. CDR1 and CDR2 from the germline V gene are MNHEY and SVGAGI. Trimming removed 2 bases from V and 7 bases from J, with 8 bases in between. CDR3 in DNA: TGTGCCAGCAGTTACGAAACGGGTGAAAAACTGTTTTTT. Encoded protein: CASSYETGEKLFF.

The chain has TRBV18 and TRBJ1-1; 7 bases agree with TRBD1. Germline V lookup: CDR1 KGHSH, CDR2 LQKENI. The V and J ends lost 6 bases and 1 base, in that order; junction bases with no gene match: 5. This CDR3 has 14 residues. CDR3 residues: CASSAGQRNTEAFF. Here the CDR3 DNA reads TGTGCCAGCTCCGCGGGACAGCGGAACACTGAAGCTTTCTTT.

The rearrangement joins TRBV5-1 to TRBJ2-2; 8 bases are a match to TRBD1. The junction had 11 bases not matched to a gene; V was cut back by 4 bases and J by 0 bases. This CDR3 spans 18 amino acids. Germline V CDR1 and CDR2: SGHRS, YFSETQ. The CDR3 nucleotides read TGCGCCAGCAGCCGAAGCCCTGCGGGACAGGCGAACACCGGGGAGCTGTTTTTT. Translated, it gives CASSRSPAGQANTGELFF.

This chain uses TRBV5-1 with TRBJ2-7; a possible D gene is TRBD1 (5 bases). The CDR3 extends over 17 amino acids. V gave up 0 bases and J gave up 0 bases, with 16 bases separating them. Germline V gene data show CDR1 as SGHRS and CDR2 as YFSETQ. This CDR3 is CASSLGRARAHSYEQYF. As DNA, the CDR3 is TGCGCCAGCAGCTTGGGCAGGGCTCGGGCACACTCCTACGAGCAGTACTTC.

The chain links TRBV27 to TRBJ2-7; weak D call: TRBD1 (6 bases). V dropped 6 bases and J dropped 6 bases, with 12 bases sitting between them. The CDR3 runs to 12 residues. Looked up from germline, CDR1 is MNHEY and CDR2 is SMNVEV (reference sequence). CDR3 loop: CASRTTGREQYF. In DNA form, the CDR3 reads TGTGCCAGCAGAACGACAGGTCGCGAGCAGTACTTC.

This chain uses TRBV28 with TRBJ1-5; 12 bases fit TRBD1. Germline V gene lookup returns CDR1 MDHEN and CDR2 SYDVKM. The CDR3 contains 18 residues. Unmatched junction bases numbered 15, after V lost 6 bases and J lost 6 bases. The CDR3 bases are TGTGCCAGCAGGCTAGGGACAGGGGGCGATTGGAGCTTTCAGCCCCAGCATTTT. Translation gives CASRLGTGGDWSFQPQHF.

This chain uses TRBV4-2 with TRBJ2-2; 7 nucleotides line up with TRBD2. J lost 0 bases, V lost 1 base, and 5 bases had no gene match. Germline V lookup: CDR1 LGHNA, CDR2 YNFKEQ. The CDR3 sequence is 17 residues long. CDR3 amino acids: CASSQGLADSNTGELFF. CDR3 nucleotides: TGTGCCAGCAGCCAAGGGCTAGCGGATTCGAACACCGGGGAGCTGTTTTTT.

The chain combines TRBV10-3 with TRBJ2-2; possibly TRBD1 or TRBD2 for D (5 bases each). This CDR3 region has 15 residues. V dropped 3 bases and J dropped 0 bases, with 8 bases sitting between them. The germline gives CDR1 ENHRY, CDR2 SYGVKD. This CDR3 is CAISDRDANTGELFF. CDR3 bases: TGTGCCATCAGTGACCGGGACGCGAACACCGGGGAGCTGTTTTTT.

The rearrangement uses TRBV28 and TRBJ1-1; weak D call: TRBD1 (6 bases). CDR3 length: 13 amino acids. V lost 6 bases, J lost 10 bases, and 18 bases lay in between. Germline V gives CDR1 MDHEN, CDR2 SYDVKM. Here the CDR3 reads CASRRRGRGAAFF. Here the CDR3 DNA reads TGTGCCAGCAGACGACGGGGGCGGGGTGCAGCTTTCTTT.

Note on this clone: This CDR3 is also generated by other DNA sequences in the sample. V gene TRBV20-1 combines with J gene TRBJ1-2; D is perhaps TRBD1 (5 bases). Trimming left V 3 bases short and J 4 bases short, with 6 bases between. Per the germline V gene, CDR1 is DFQATT and CDR2 is SNEGSKA (reference sequence). The length of the CDR3 is 11 residues. As DNA, the CDR3 is TGCAGTGCTAGGACAGTCTATGGCTACACCTTC. Translation: CSARTVYGYTF.

With respect to this clone: Within the sample, other DNA sequences also encode this same CDR3. V gene TRBV6-6 combines with J gene TRBJ2-7; no clear D gene. Trimming left V 0 bases short and J 4 bases short, with 4 bases between. This CDR3 has 12 amino acids. The germline CDR1 and CDR2 sequences are MNHNY and SVGAGI (reference sequence). CDR3 amino acids: CASSYSLYEQYF. In DNA, the CDR3 is TGTGCCAGCAGTTACTCGCTATACGAGCAGTACTTC.

This chain connects TRBV19 to TRBJ1-3; D call uncertain. Trimming took off 9 bases at V and 3 bases at J, with 3 bases between the two ends. Germline V lookup: CDR1 LNHDA, CDR2 SQIVND (reference sequence). The CDR3 runs 10 residues. CDR3: CASHGNTIYF. The DNA for the CDR3 is TGTGCCAGCCATGGAAACACCATATATTTT. Full variable domain (remainder filled in from reference TRBV19 and TRBJ1-3): DGGITQSPKYLFRKEGQNVTLSCEQNLNHDAMYWYRQDPGQGLRLIYYSQIVNDFQKGDIAEGYSVSREKKESFPLTVTSAQKNPTAFYLCASHGNTIYFGEGSWLTVV.

Comment on this clone: This specimen includes other DNA sequences encoding the same CDR3. The chain's CDR3 is CASSLGQGRRYEQYF. The CDR3, as DNA: TGCGCCAGCAGCCTCGGACAGGGGCGCCGCTACGAGCAGTACTTC. The chain recombines TRBV5-1 with TRBJ2-7; 9 nucleotides agree with TRBD1. Germline trimming cut 4 bases from V and 3 bases from J; bases unmatched to any gene: 8. This CDR3 has 15 residues. The germline V gene encodes CDR1 SGHRS and CDR2 YFSETQ.

This chain links TRBV28 with TRBJ1-3; D call uncertain. Trimming left V 6 bases short and J 3 bases short, with 15 bases between. The V gene's germline CDR1 is MDHEN and CDR2 SYDVKM. This CDR3 region has 15 residues. As DNA, the CDR3 is TGTGCCAGCAGCCCGACCCCGCTCCTTGGAAACACCATATATTTT. Translation gives CASSPTPLLGNTIYF. Supplemented by reference TRBV28 and TRBJ1-3, the full variable domain reads DVKVTQSSRYLVKRTGEKVFLECVQDMDHENMFWYRQDPGLGLRLIYFSYDVKMKEKGDIPEGYSVSREKKERFSLILESASTNQTSMYLCASSPTPLLGNTIYFGEGSWLTVV.

The V and J genes are TRBV28 and TRBJ2-3, with D perhaps matching TRBD1 (5 bases). V lost 6 bases and J lost 4, with 14 bases in between. The CDR3 extends over 14 amino acids. Germline V gene lookup returns CDR1 MDHEN and CDR2 SYDVKM. Here the CDR3 DNA reads TGTGCCAGCAGCAATACAGGTCCGTCAGATACGCAGTATTTT. This sequence encodes CASSNTGPSDTQYF.

This clone appeared once. CDR3 coding DNA: TGTGCCAGCAGTTTGCTTCAGAACACTGAAGCTTTCTTT. Protein product: CASSLLQNTEAFF. The chain combines TRBV6-1 with TRBJ1-1; D is unclear. The V end lost 5 bases, the J end lost 1 base, and 8 bases lay between the germline ends. The CDR3 totals 13 residues. Germline CDR1 reads MNHNS; CDR2 reads SASEGT.

Of note for this clone: The sample carries other DNA sequences with the same CDR3. This chain's CDR3 is CSVGLNTGELFF. The CDR3 nucleotides are TGCAGCGTTGGCTTGAACACCGGGGAGCTGTTTTTT. The genes are TRBV29-1 and TRBJ2-2; D remains unclear. Trimming took 4 bases from V and 1 from J, leaving 4 bases between them. The CDR3 totals 12 residues. CDR1 is SQVTM and CDR2 is ANQGSEA in the germline V gene.

The gene calls are TRBV2 and TRBJ2-4, with D uncertain. The CDR3 extends over 14 amino acids. Germline lookup yields CDR1 SNHLY and CDR2 FYNNEI. V lost 8 bases to trimming and J lost 0 bases, with 11 bases between them. The CDR3 loop is CASGSTLAKNIQYF. CDR3 DNA sequence: TGTGCCAGCGGCAGCACGCTAGCCAAAAACATTCAGTACTTC.

The rearrangement links TRBV14 to TRBJ1-2, with D perhaps TRBD1 (6 bases). V lost 5 bases to trimming and J lost 2 bases, with 9 bases between them. Germline V gene data show CDR1 as SGHDN and CDR2 as FVKESK. The CDR3 sequence is 13 residues long. For the CDR3, the DNA is TGTGCCAGCAGCAACCAGGGGAACTATGGCTACACCTTC. Protein product: CASSNQGNYGYTF.

V gene TRBV27 combines with J gene TRBJ1-1, with a tentative D call TRBD1 (5 bases). CDR3 size: 13 residues. Per the germline V gene, CDR1 is MNHEY and CDR2 is SMNVEV (reference sequence). Trimming pared 0 bases from V and 11 bases from J, leaving 13 bases between. In nucleotides, the CDR3 is TGTGCCAGCAGTTTATCCGGGGCATTAGGGGCTTTCTTT. As protein: CASSLSGALGAFF.

The chain combines TRBV6-5 with TRBJ2-2, with D maybe TRBD1 (5 bases). The V end was cut by 5 bases, the J end by 3 bases, with 7 bases between. CDR3 length: 13 amino acids. Germline lookup yields CDR1 MNHEY and CDR2 SVGAGI. CDR3 bases: TGTGCCAGCAGTCGACAGTACACCGGGGAGCTGTTTTTT. It translates to CASSRQYTGELFF.

The chain carries TRBV6-5 and TRBJ2-3, with D perhaps being TRBD1 or TRBD2 (5 bases each). The germline CDR1 and CDR2 sequences are MNHEY and SVGAGI. CDR3 length: 15 residues. The V end was cut by 7 bases, the J end by 3 bases, with 17 bases between. Here the CDR3 DNA reads TGTGCCAGCAACCGGGACCCCCTATCGACAGATACGCAGTATTTT. It codes for CASNRDPLSTDTQYF.

This chain joins TRBV6-5 and TRBJ2-7; tentatively, D is TRBD2 (7 bases). With 6 bases removed from V and 0 bases from J, the gap between germline ends came to 12 bases. Germline V gene lookup returns CDR1 MNHEY and CDR2 SVGAGI. The CDR3 contains 14 residues. The CDR3 spells CASRMGGPSYEQYF. CDR3 nucleotides: TGTGCCAGCAGAATGGGGGGGCCCTCCTACGAGCAGTACTTC.

This chain joins TRBV27 and TRBJ2-2; D may be TRBD2 (5 bases). The germline V and J ends were trimmed by 7 bases and 8 bases, with 14 bases remaining between them. This CDR3 contains 13 residues. Germline-derived CDR1 and CDR2 are MNHEY and SMNVEV (reference sequence). This CDR3 reads CASTTTGYGELFF. The CDR3 nucleotides read TGTGCCAGCACCACTACGGGGTATGGGGAGCTGTTTTTT.

This clone came up once. The V and J genes are TRBV4-1 and TRBJ2-3; TRBD2 aligns across 7 bases. V was pared by 1 base and J by 2 bases, with 9 bases of the junction left unmatched. The CDR3 totals 17 residues. CDR1 and CDR2 (germline): MGHRA, YSYEKL. In DNA form, the CDR3 reads TGCGCCAGCAGCCAAGCCCTCACGGGAGGCCACACAGATACGCAGTATTTT. It yields the protein CASSQALTGGHTDTQYF.